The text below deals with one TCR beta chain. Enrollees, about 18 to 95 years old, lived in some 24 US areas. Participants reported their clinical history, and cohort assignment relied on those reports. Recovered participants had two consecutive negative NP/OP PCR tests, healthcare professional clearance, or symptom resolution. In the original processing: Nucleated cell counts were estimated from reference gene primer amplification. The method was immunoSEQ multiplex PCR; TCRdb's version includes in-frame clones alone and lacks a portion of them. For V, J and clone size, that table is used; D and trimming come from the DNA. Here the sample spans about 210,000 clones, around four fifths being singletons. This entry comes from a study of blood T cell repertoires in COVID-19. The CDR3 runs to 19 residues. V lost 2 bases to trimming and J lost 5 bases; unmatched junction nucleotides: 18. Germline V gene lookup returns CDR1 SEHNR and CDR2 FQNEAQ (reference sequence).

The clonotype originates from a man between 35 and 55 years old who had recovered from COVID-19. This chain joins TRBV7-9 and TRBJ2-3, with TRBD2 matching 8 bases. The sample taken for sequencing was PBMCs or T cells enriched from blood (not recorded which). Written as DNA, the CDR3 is TGTGCCAGCAGCTTAAAAGTTATATGGGACGGGGGGGCCCAAGATACGCAGTATTTT. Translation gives CASSLKVIWDGGAQDTQYF.